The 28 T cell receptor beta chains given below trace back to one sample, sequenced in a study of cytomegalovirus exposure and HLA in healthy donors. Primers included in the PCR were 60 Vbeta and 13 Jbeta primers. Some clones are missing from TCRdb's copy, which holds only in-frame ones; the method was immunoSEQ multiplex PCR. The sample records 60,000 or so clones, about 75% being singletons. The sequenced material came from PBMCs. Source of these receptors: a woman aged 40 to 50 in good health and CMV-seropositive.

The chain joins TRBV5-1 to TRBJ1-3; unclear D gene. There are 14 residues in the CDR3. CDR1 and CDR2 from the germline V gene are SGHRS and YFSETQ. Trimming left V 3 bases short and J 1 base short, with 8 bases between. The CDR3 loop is CASSSTFSGNTIYF. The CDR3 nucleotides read TGCGCCAGCAGCTCGACATTTTCTGGAAACACCATATATTTT.

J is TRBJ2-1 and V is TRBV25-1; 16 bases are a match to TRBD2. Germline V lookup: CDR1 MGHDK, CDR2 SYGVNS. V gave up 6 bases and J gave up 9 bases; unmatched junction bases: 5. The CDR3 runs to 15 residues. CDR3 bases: TGTGCCAGCAGCGCGGGACTAGCGGGGGGGCCTGAGCAGTTCTTC. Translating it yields CASSAGLAGGPEQFF.

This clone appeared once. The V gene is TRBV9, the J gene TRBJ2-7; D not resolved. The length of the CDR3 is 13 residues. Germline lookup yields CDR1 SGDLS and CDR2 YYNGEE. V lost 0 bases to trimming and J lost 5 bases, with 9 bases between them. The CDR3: CASSVVPSDEQYF. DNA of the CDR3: TGTGCCAGCAGCGTAGTCCCCTCGGACGAGCAGTACTTC. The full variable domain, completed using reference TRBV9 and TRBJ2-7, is DSGVTQTPKHLITATGQRVTLRCSPRSGDLSVYWYQQSLDQGLQFLIQYYNGEERAKGNILERFSAQQFPDLHSELNLSSLELGDSALYFCASSVVPSDEQYFGPGTRLTVT.

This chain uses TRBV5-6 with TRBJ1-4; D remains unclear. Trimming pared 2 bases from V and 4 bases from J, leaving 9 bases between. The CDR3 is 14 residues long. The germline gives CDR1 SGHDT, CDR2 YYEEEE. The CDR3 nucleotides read TGTGCCAGCAGCTTAAGGCAGGTTAATGAAAAACTGTTTTTT. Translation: CASSLRQVNEKLFF.

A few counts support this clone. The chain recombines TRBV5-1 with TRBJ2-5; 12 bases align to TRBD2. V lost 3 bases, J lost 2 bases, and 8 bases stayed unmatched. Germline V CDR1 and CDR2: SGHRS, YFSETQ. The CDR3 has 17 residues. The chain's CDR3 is CASSSETSGGPQETQYF. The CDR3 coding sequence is TGCGCCAGCAGCTCCGAGACTAGCGGGGGCCCACAAGAGACCCAGTACTTC.

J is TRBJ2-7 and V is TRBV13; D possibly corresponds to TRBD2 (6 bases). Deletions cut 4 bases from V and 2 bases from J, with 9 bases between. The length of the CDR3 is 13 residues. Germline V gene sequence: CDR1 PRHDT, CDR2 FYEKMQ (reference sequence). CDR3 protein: CASSSGLPYEQYF. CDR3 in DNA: TGTGCCAGCAGCTCGGGACTCCCCTACGAGCAGTACTTC.

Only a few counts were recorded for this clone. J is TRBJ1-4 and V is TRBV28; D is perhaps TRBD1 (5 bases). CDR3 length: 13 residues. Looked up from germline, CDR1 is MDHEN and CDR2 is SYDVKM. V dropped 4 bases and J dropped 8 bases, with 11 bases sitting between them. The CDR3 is CASSSGLGEKLFF. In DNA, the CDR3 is TGTGCCAGCAGTTCGGGACTGGGGGAAAAACTGTTTTTT.

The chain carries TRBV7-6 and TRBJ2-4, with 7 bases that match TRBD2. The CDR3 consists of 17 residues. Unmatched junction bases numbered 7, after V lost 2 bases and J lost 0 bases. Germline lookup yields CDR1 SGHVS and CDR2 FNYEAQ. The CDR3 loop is CASSLRRAGVAKNIQYF. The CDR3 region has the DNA TGTGCCAGCAGCTTAAGGAGGGCGGGGGTAGCCAAAAACATTCAGTACTTC.

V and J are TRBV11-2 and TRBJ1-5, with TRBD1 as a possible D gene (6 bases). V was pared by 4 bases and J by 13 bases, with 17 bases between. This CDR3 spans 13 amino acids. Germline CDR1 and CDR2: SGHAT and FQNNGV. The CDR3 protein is CASSSSMTTGQHF. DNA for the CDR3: TGTGCCAGCAGCTCGAGTATGACGACAGGACAGCATTTT.

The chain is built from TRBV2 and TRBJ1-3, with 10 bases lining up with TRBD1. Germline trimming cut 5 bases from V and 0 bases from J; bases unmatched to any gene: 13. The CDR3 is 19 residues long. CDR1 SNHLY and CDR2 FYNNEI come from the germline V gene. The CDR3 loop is CASSPGTGVPRYSGNTIYF. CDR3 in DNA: TGTGCCAGCAGTCCCGGGACAGGGGTCCCTCGATACTCTGGAAACACCATATATTTT.

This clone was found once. The CDR3 coding sequence is TGTGCCAGCAGCTCTGGAGGGGCGCAAGGGAATTCACCCCTCCACTTT. It codes for CASSSGGAQGNSPLHF. The chain combines TRBV5-4 with TRBJ1-6, with D possibly matching TRBD1 (5 bases). Deletions cut 3 bases from V and 7 bases from J, with 17 bases between. The CDR3 consists of 16 residues. CDR1 SGHNT and CDR2 YYREEE come from the germline V gene (reference sequence).

CDR3 in amino acids: CASSVQAEGYTF. The CDR3 DNA follows: TGTGCCAGTAGTGTACAGGCGGAAGGCTACACCTTC. The rearrangement joins TRBV19 to TRBJ1-2, with D perhaps matching TRBD1 (5 bases). V dropped 5 bases and J dropped 8 bases, with 12 bases sitting between them. CDR1 is LNHDA, CDR2 SQIVND, per germline (reference sequence). The CDR3 totals 12 residues. Full variable domain (missing parts from reference TRBV19 and TRBJ1-2): DGGITQSPKYLFRKEGQNVTLSCEQNLNHDAMYWYRQDPGQGLRLIYYSQIVNDFQKGDIAEGYSVSREKKESFPLTVTSAQKNPTAFYLCASSVQAEGYTFGSGTRLTVV.

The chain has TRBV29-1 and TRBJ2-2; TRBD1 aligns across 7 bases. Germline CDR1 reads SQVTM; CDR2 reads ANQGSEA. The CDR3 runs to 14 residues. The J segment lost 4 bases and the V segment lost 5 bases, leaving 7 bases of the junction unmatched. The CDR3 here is CSVTGEMSTGELFF. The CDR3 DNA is TGCAGCGTTACAGGGGAGATGTCCACCGGGGAGCTGTTTTTT.

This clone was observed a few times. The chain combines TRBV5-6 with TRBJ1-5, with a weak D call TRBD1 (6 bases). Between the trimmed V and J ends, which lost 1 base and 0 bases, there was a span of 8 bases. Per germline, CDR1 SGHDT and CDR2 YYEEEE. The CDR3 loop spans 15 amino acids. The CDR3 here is CASSLWGPSNQPQHF. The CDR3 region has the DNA TGTGCCAGCAGCTTGTGGGGGCCTAGCAATCAGCCCCAGCATTTT. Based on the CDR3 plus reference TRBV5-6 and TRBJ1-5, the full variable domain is DAGVTQSPTHLIKTRGQQVTLRCSPKSGHDTVSWYQQALGQGPQFIFQYYEEEERQRGNFPDRFSGHQFPNYSSELNVNALLLGDSALYLCASSLWGPSNQPQHFGDGTRLSIL.

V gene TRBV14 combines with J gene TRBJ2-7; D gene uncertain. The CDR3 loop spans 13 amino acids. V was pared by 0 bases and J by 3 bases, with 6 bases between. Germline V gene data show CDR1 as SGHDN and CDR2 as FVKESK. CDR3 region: CASSQEWSYEQYF. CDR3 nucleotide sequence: TGTGCCAGCAGCCAAGAATGGAGCTACGAGCAGTACTTC.

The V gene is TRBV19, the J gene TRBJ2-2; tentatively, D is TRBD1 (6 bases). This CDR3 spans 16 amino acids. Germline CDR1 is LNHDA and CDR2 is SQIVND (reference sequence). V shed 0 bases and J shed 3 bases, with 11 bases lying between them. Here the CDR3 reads CASSIDPGADTGELFF. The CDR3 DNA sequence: TGTGCCAGTAGTATAGATCCAGGGGCGGACACCGGGGAGCTGTTTTTT.

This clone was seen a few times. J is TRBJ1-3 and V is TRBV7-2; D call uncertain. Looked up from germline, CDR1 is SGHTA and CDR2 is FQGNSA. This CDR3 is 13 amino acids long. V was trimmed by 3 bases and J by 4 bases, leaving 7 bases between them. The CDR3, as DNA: TGTGCCAGCAGCTTCGGTTTCGGAAACACCATATATTTT. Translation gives CASSFGFGNTIYF.

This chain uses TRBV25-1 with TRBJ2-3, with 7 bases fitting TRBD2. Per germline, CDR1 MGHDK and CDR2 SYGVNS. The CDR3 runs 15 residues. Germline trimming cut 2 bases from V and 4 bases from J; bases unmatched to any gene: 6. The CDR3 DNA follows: TGTGCCAGCAGTGAAGCCTTACTAGCGCCAGATACGCAGTATTTT. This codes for CASSEALLAPDTQYF.

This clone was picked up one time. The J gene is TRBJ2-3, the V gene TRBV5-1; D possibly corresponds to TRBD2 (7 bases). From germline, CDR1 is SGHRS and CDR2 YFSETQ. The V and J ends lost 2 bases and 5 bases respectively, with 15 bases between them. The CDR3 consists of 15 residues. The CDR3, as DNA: TGCGCCAGCAGCTTCGCGGGGGCCCACGGAGATACGCAGTATTTT. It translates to CASSFAGAHGDTQYF.

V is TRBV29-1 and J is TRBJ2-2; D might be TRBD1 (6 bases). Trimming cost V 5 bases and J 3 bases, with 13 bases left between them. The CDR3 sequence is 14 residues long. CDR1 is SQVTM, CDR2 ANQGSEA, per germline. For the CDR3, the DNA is TGCAGCGTTACCGGGACACTCTACACCGGGGAGCTGTTTTTT. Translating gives CSVTGTLYTGELFF.

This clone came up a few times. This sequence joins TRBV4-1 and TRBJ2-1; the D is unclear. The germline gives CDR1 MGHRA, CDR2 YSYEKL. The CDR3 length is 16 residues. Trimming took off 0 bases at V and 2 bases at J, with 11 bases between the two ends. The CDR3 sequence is CASSQDGPTAYNEQFF. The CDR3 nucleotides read TGCGCCAGCAGCCAAGATGGGCCGACCGCCTACAATGAGCAGTTCTTC.

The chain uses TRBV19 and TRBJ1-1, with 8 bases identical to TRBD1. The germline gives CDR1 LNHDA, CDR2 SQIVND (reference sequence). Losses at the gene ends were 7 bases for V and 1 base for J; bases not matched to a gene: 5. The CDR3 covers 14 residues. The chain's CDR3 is CASTPGTGNTEAFF. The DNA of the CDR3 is TGTGCCAGTACCCCGGGGACAGGGAACACTGAAGCTTTCTTT.

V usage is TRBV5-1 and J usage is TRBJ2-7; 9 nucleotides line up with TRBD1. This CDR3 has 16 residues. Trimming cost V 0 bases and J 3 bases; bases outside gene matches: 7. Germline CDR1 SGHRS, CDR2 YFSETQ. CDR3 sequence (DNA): TGCGCCAGCAGCTTGGATGACAGGGGGAACGGCTACGAGCAGTACTTC. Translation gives CASSLDDRGNGYEQYF.

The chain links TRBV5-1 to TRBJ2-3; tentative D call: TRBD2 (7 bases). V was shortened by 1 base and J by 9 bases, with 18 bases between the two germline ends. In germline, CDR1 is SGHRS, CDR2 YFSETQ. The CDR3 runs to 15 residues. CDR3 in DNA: TGCGCCAGCAGCTTGAGGGGGGGGGCGCAGGGGACGCAGTATTTT. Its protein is CASSLRGGAQGTQYF.

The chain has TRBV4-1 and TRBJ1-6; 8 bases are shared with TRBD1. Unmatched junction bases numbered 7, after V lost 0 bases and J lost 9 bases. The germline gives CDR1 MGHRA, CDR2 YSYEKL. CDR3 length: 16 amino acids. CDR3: CASSQDGGQGSSPLHF. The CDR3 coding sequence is TGCGCCAGCAGCCAAGATGGCGGACAGGGTTCTTCACCCCTCCACTTT.

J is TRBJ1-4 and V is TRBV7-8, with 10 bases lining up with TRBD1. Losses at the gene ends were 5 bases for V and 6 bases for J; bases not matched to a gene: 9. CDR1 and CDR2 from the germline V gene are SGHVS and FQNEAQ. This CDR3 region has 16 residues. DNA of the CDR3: TGTGCCAGCAGCGTCTACACCGGGACAGGGGATGAAAAACTGTTTTTT. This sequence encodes CASSVYTGTGDEKLFF.

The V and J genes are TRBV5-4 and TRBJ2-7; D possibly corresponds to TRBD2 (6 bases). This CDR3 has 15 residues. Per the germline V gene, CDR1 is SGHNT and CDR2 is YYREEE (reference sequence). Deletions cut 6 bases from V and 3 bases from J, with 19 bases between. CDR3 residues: CASTRSGTQSYEQYF. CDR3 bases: TGTGCCAGCACCAGATCCGGGACTCAAAGCTACGAGCAGTACTTC.

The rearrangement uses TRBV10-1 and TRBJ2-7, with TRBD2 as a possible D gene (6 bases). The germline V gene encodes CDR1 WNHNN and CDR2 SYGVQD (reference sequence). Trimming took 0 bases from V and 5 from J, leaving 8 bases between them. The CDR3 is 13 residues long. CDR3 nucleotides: TGCGCCAGCAGTGAGTCGGGAGGTGACGAGCAGTACTTC. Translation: CASSESGGDEQYF.